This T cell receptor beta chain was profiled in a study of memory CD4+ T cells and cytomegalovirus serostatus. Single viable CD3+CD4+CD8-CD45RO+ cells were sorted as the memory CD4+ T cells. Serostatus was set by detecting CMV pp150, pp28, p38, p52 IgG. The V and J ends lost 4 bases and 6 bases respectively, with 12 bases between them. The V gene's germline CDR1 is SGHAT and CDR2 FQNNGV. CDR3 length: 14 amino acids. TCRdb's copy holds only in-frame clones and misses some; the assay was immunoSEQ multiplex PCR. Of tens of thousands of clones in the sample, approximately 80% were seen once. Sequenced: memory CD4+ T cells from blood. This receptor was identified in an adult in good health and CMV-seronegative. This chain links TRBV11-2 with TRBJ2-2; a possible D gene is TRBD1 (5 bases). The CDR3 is CASSSKQVSGELFF. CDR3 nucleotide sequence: TGTGCCAGCAGCTCCAAACAGGTATCCGGGGAGCTGTTTTTT.